This is a list of T cell receptor beta chains from one sample in a study of T cells in pancreatic ductal adenocarcinoma. Sequencing used immunoSEQ multiplex PCR; TCRdb keeps in-frame clones, though not all of them. The sample contains some 16,000 clones, around 91% of which appear only once. What was sequenced was PBMCs. The receptors stem from a human donor with pancreatic ductal adenocarcinoma. Each CDR3 is given with its conserved first and last residue. The order of the fields is CDR3 protein, CDR3 DNA, J gene, V gene, clone size, D gene. A D gene is named only where the DNA matches it firmly. Only part of the rows carry a size: once, few, many, or a class if the clone is expanded.

cdr3_aa: CAWSAGTYEQYF
cdr3_nt: TGTGCCTGGAGTGCCGGGACCTACGAGCAGTACTTC
j_call: TRBJ2-7
v_call: TRBV30
clone_size: .
d_call: .

cdr3_aa: CASSDPLSLEQYF
cdr3_nt: TGTGCCAGTAGTGATCCTCTGTCCCTCGAGCAGTACTTC
j_call: TRBJ2-7
v_call: TRBV19
clone_size: .
d_call: .

cdr3_aa: CSVRGGDMNTEAFF
cdr3_nt: TGCAGCGTTCGAGGGGGGGATATGAACACTGAAGCTTTCTTT
j_call: TRBJ1-1
v_call: TRBV29-1
clone_size: .
d_call: .

cdr3_aa: CASRSGQFNSPLHF
cdr3_nt: TGTGCCAGCAGGTCGGGACAGTTTAATTCACCCCTCCACTTT
j_call: TRBJ1-6
v_call: TRBV7-8
clone_size: .
d_call: TRBD1

cdr3_aa: CASSSGYADYGYTF
cdr3_nt: TGCGCCAGCAGCTCAGGTTATGCTGACTATGGCTACACCTTC
j_call: TRBJ1-2
v_call: TRBV5-1
clone_size: .
d_call: .

cdr3_aa: CASSFWGRAAYNEQFF
cdr3_nt: TGTGCCAGCAGCTTTTGGGGGAGGGCCGCCTACAATGAGCAGTTCTTC
j_call: TRBJ2-1
v_call: TRBV5-6
clone_size: .
d_call: TRBD2

cdr3_aa: CASSLGRGPHRSSPLHF
cdr3_nt: TGCGCCAGCAGCTTGGGAAGGGGGCCCCATCGTAGTTCACCCCTCCACTTT
j_call: TRBJ1-6
v_call: TRBV5-1
clone_size: .
d_call: TRBD1

cdr3_aa: CASSSDRGRSEQPQHF
cdr3_nt: TGTGCCAGCAGCTCGGACAGGGGGCGGTCAGAACAGCCCCAGCATTTT
j_call: TRBJ1-5
v_call: TRBV5-4
clone_size: once
d_call: TRBD1

cdr3_aa: CSVEGTGAKYNEQFF
cdr3_nt: TGCAGCGTTGAAGGGACAGGGGCGAAGTACAATGAGCAGTTCTTC
j_call: TRBJ2-1
v_call: TRBV29-1
clone_size: .
d_call: TRBD1

cdr3_aa: CASSPPGTDTYGYTF
cdr3_nt: TGTGCCAGCAGCCCGCCCGGGACGGACACATATGGCTACACCTTC
j_call: TRBJ1-2
v_call: TRBV5-6
clone_size: .
d_call: .

cdr3_aa: CASRTYKGQGSSYEQYF
cdr3_nt: TGTGCCAGTAGGACTTACAAGGGACAGGGGAGCTCCTACGAGCAGTACTTC
j_call: TRBJ2-7
v_call: TRBV19
clone_size: .
d_call: TRBD1

cdr3_aa: CASSLWETNYGYTF
cdr3_nt: TGTGCCAGCAGCTTGTGGGAAACTAACTATGGCTACACCTTC
j_call: TRBJ1-2
v_call: TRBV5-5
clone_size: .
d_call: .

cdr3_aa: CASSPRDRWSIDTQYF
cdr3_nt: TGTGCCAGCAGCCCTCGGGACAGGTGGTCCATAGATACGCAGTATTTT
j_call: TRBJ2-3
v_call: TRBV25-1
clone_size: .
d_call: TRBD1

cdr3_aa: CASHPGLGDHEQFF
cdr3_nt: TGCGCCAGCCATCCGGGACTGGGTGACCATGAGCAGTTCTTC
j_call: TRBJ2-1
v_call: TRBV10-2
clone_size: .
d_call: .

cdr3_aa: CASPQPGATGLENTEAFF
cdr3_nt: TGTGCCAGTCCACAACCGGGGGCAACGGGACTGGAAAACACTGAAGCTTTCTTT
j_call: TRBJ1-1
v_call: TRBV28
clone_size: .
d_call: .

cdr3_aa: CASSLTGLGEKLFF
cdr3_nt: TGCGCCAGCAGCTTGACAGGGTTGGGGGAAAAACTGTTTTTT
j_call: TRBJ1-4
v_call: TRBV5-1
clone_size: .
d_call: .

cdr3_aa: CASSPDYTGELFF
cdr3_nt: TGTGCCAGCAGCCCGGACTACACCGGGGAGCTGTTTTTT
j_call: TRBJ2-2
v_call: TRBV5-6
clone_size: .
d_call: .

cdr3_aa: CASSIDLWAGGAVTEAFF
cdr3_nt: TGTGCCAGTAGTATAGATCTTTGGGCAGGGGGCGCGGTTACTGAAGCTTTCTTT
j_call: TRBJ1-1
v_call: TRBV19
clone_size: .
d_call: TRBD1

cdr3_aa: CASSEAPQASGLEQFF
cdr3_nt: TGTGCCAGCAGTGAAGCGCCACAGGCTAGCGGTTTAGAGCAGTTCTTC
j_call: TRBJ2-1
v_call: TRBV6-1
clone_size: few
d_call: TRBD2

cdr3_aa: CATSRDRPTYNEQFF
cdr3_nt: TGTGCCACCAGCAGAGATCGACCTACCTACAATGAGCAGTTCTTC
j_call: TRBJ2-1
v_call: TRBV15
clone_size: .
d_call: .

cdr3_aa: CASSLSINRDNGYTF
cdr3_nt: TGTGCCAGCAGTTTATCGATAAACCGGGACAATGGCTACACCTTC
j_call: TRBJ1-2
v_call: TRBV27
clone_size: .
d_call: .

cdr3_aa: CAISESLAGVNTGELFF
cdr3_nt: TGTGCCATCAGTGAGTCGTTGGCGGGGGTCAACACCGGGGAGCTGTTTTTT
j_call: TRBJ2-2
v_call: TRBV10-3
clone_size: .
d_call: TRBD2

cdr3_aa: CASSSWGSSYNEQFF
cdr3_nt: TGTGCCAGTAGTTCGTGGGGAAGCTCCTACAATGAGCAGTTCTTC
j_call: TRBJ2-1
v_call: TRBV19
clone_size: .
d_call: .

cdr3_aa: CASGEGFQQETQYF
cdr3_nt: TGTGCCAGTGGAGAGGGATTTCAACAAGAGACCCAGTACTTC
j_call: TRBJ2-5
v_call: TRBV21-1
clone_size: .
d_call: .

cdr3_aa: CASSLSRGETQYF
cdr3_nt: TGTGCCAGCAGCTTAAGCAGGGGGGAGACCCAGTACTTC
j_call: TRBJ2-5
v_call: TRBV7-3
clone_size: .
d_call: TRBD1

cdr3_aa: CASSAPGQFFSGNTIYF
cdr3_nt: TGTGCCAGCAGCGCGCCGGGACAGTTCTTCTCTGGAAACACCATATATTTT
j_call: TRBJ1-3
v_call: TRBV5-4
clone_size: once
d_call: TRBD1

cdr3_aa: CASSQGTGTGERGYTF
cdr3_nt: TGCGCCAGCAGCCAAGGGACCGGGACAGGGGAGCGGGGCTACACCTTC
j_call: TRBJ1-2
v_call: TRBV4-3
clone_size: .
d_call: TRBD1

cdr3_aa: CASSTKIRLAGVRQETQYF
cdr3_nt: TGTGCCAGTAGTACCAAAATACGACTAGCGGGAGTGCGTCAAGAGACCCAGTACTTC
j_call: TRBJ2-5
v_call: TRBV19
clone_size: .
d_call: TRBD2

cdr3_aa: CASSLATFPGDYGYTF
cdr3_nt: TGTGCCAGCAGCTTAGCTACCTTCCCCGGGGACTATGGCTACACCTTC
j_call: TRBJ1-2
v_call: TRBV7-2
clone_size: .
d_call: .

cdr3_aa: CAWSGYRGTNYGYTF
cdr3_nt: TGTGCCTGGAGTGGTTACAGGGGGACGAACTATGGCTACACCTTC
j_call: TRBJ1-2
v_call: TRBV30
clone_size: .
d_call: TRBD1

cdr3_aa: CASSARDRSSYEQYF
cdr3_nt: TGTGCCAGCAGCGCCCGGGACCGCAGCTCCTACGAGCAGTACTTC
j_call: TRBJ2-7
v_call: TRBV9
clone_size: .
d_call: .

cdr3_aa: CASSSPGSAGDEKLFF
cdr3_nt: TGTGCCAGCAGTTCCCCGGGATCAGCTGGTGATGAAAAACTGTTTTTT
j_call: TRBJ1-4
v_call: TRBV28
clone_size: .
d_call: .

cdr3_aa: CASSSGLAGGRQFF
cdr3_nt: TGTGCCAGCAGCTCGGGACTAGCGGGGGGGCGACAGTTCTTC
j_call: TRBJ2-1
v_call: TRBV7-9
clone_size: .
d_call: TRBD2

cdr3_aa: CASSLAGSAASGANVLTF
cdr3_nt: TGCGCCAGCAGCTTGGCCGGGAGTGCTGCCTCTGGGGCCAACGTCCTGACTTTC
j_call: TRBJ2-6
v_call: TRBV5-1
clone_size: once
d_call: .

cdr3_aa: CAWSVSLATNEKLFF
cdr3_nt: TGTGCCTGGAGTGTTAGCTTGGCAACTAATGAAAAACTGTTTTTT
j_call: TRBJ1-4
v_call: TRBV30
clone_size: .
d_call: .

cdr3_aa: CASSFQGSSYNSPLHF
cdr3_nt: TGTGCCAGCAGTTTTCAGGGGAGCTCCTATAATTCACCCCTCCACTTT
j_call: TRBJ1-6
v_call: TRBV27
clone_size: .
d_call: .

cdr3_aa: CAISDHRDRGAGANVLTF
cdr3_nt: TGTGCCATCAGTGACCACCGGGACAGGGGTGCTGGGGCCAACGTCCTGACTTTC
j_call: TRBJ2-6
v_call: TRBV10-3
clone_size: once
d_call: TRBD1

cdr3_aa: CASSEAGGPGTEAFF
cdr3_nt: TGTGCCAGCAGTGAAGCGGGAGGACCAGGGACTGAAGCTTTCTTT
j_call: TRBJ1-1
v_call: TRBV2
clone_size: .
d_call: .

cdr3_aa: CASSLGLAGGPKTQYF
cdr3_nt: TGCGCCAGCAGCTTGGGACTAGCGGGGGGGCCAAAGACCCAGTACTTC
j_call: TRBJ2-5
v_call: TRBV5-1
clone_size: .
d_call: TRBD2

cdr3_aa: CASSEDVRKYRNPYNEQFF
cdr3_nt: TGTGCCAGCAGTGAAGATGTCCGAAAGTATCGAAACCCCTACAATGAGCAGTTCTTC
j_call: TRBJ2-1
v_call: TRBV6-1
clone_size: .
d_call: .

cdr3_aa: CASSLETGESGPSAEAFF
cdr3_nt: TGTGCCAGCAGCTTAGAAACAGGGGAGTCAGGCCCCTCCGCTGAAGCTTTCTTT
j_call: TRBJ1-1
v_call: TRBV7-9
clone_size: .
d_call: TRBD1

cdr3_aa: CASSPSGIFLYEQYF
cdr3_nt: TGTGCCAGCAGCCCGAGCGGGATTTTCCTCTACGAGCAGTACTTC
j_call: TRBJ2-7
v_call: TRBV9
clone_size: .
d_call: TRBD2

cdr3_aa: CASSQDRGHQPQHF
cdr3_nt: TGCGCCAGCAGCCAAGACAGGGGGCATCAGCCCCAGCATTTT
j_call: TRBJ1-5
v_call: TRBV4-3
clone_size: .
d_call: TRBD1

cdr3_aa: CAGPGQGGSSYNSPLHF
cdr3_nt: TGCGCCGGACCGGGACAGGGGGGGAGCTCCTATAATTCACCCCTCCACTTT
j_call: TRBJ1-6
v_call: TRBV10-1
clone_size: few
d_call: TRBD1

cdr3_aa: CASVTGANYGYTF
cdr3_nt: TGTGCCAGTGTGACAGGGGCTAACTATGGCTACACCTTC
j_call: TRBJ1-2
v_call: TRBV6-6
clone_size: .
d_call: TRBD1

cdr3_aa: CASSLGWPNLQETQYF
cdr3_nt: TGTGCCAGCAGCTTAGGCTGGCCGAATCTTCAAGAGACCCAGTACTTC
j_call: TRBJ2-5
v_call: TRBV13
clone_size: .
d_call: .

cdr3_aa: CATTMTGTANYGYTF
cdr3_nt: TGTGCCACCACGATGACAGGTACAGCTAACTATGGCTACACCTTC
j_call: TRBJ1-2
v_call: TRBV27
clone_size: .
d_call: .

cdr3_aa: CASSLGRGGGGNIQYF
cdr3_nt: TGTGCCAGCAGCTTGGGAAGAGGGGGGGGAGGAAACATTCAGTACTTC
j_call: TRBJ2-4
v_call: TRBV7-9
clone_size: .
d_call: .

cdr3_aa: CASSPTRQAYEQYF
cdr3_nt: TGTGCCAGCAGCCCCACCAGACAGGCCTACGAGCAGTACTTC
j_call: TRBJ2-7
v_call: TRBV9
clone_size: .
d_call: .

cdr3_aa: CASSLEAGWGSYEQYF
cdr3_nt: TGTGCCAGCAGCTTAGAAGCAGGGTGGGGATCCTACGAGCAGTACTTC
j_call: TRBJ2-7
v_call: TRBV7-8
clone_size: .
d_call: .

cdr3_aa: CASSPRGVLNEKLFF
cdr3_nt: TGTGCCAGCAGCCCCCGGGGGGTTCTAAATGAAAAACTGTTTTTT
j_call: TRBJ1-4
v_call: TRBV9
clone_size: .
d_call: .

cdr3_aa: CASSVAEGGASTQYF
cdr3_nt: TGTGCCAGCAGCGTAGCTGAGGGGGGTGCCTCGACCCAGTACTTC
j_call: TRBJ2-5
v_call: TRBV9
clone_size: .
d_call: .

cdr3_aa: CASSLGQGASGNTIYF
cdr3_nt: TGTGCCAGCAGCTTGGGGCAGGGGGCGTCAGGAAACACCATATATTTT
j_call: TRBJ1-3
v_call: TRBV5-5
clone_size: .
d_call: TRBD1

cdr3_aa: CASSFKGQGANQPQHF
cdr3_nt: TGTGCCAGCAGCTTTAAAGGACAGGGGGCAAATCAGCCCCAGCATTTT
j_call: TRBJ1-5
v_call: TRBV7-9
clone_size: few
d_call: TRBD1

cdr3_aa: CSARDRDRAFF
cdr3_nt: TGCAGTGCTAGAGACCGGGACCGGGCTTTCTTT
j_call: TRBJ1-1
v_call: TRBV20-1
clone_size: .
d_call: .

cdr3_aa: CASSQAHQGTNIYTGELFF
cdr3_nt: TGCGCCAGCAGCCAAGCCCACCAGGGGACCAACATTTACACCGGGGAGCTGTTTTTT
j_call: TRBJ2-2
v_call: TRBV4-3
clone_size: .
d_call: .

cdr3_aa: CASSLGDLGAEKLFF
cdr3_nt: TGTGCCAGCAGCTTAGGGGACCTCGGGGCCGAAAAACTGTTTTTT
j_call: TRBJ1-4
v_call: TRBV13
clone_size: .
d_call: .

cdr3_aa: CAISELKRYYEQYF
cdr3_nt: TGTGCCATCAGTGAGTTAAAACGGTACTACGAGCAGTACTTC
j_call: TRBJ2-7
v_call: TRBV10-3
clone_size: .
d_call: .

cdr3_aa: CASSSRGDANGYTF
cdr3_nt: TGTGCCAGCAGCTCGAGGGGGGACGCCAATGGCTACACCTTC
j_call: TRBJ1-2
v_call: TRBV7-3
clone_size: once
d_call: .

cdr3_aa: CASSVPGLVQFF
cdr3_nt: TGTGCCAGCAGCGTACCCGGACTAGTGCAGTTCTTC
j_call: TRBJ2-1
v_call: TRBV9
clone_size: .
d_call: TRBD2